The 17 T cell receptor beta chains given below trace back to one sample, sequenced in a study of T-cell memory formation after mild COVID-19. TCRdb ran MiXCR on the 5' RACE reads and lists one entry per CDR3 protein. The sample lists around 300,000 distinct CDR3 sequences; 19% were seen once. Sequenced input: PBMCs or a T cell subset sorted from them (not recorded which). The receptors derive from a young man who had mild COVID-19 (a few samples of this study predate the infection). Cell type and time point are not known.

This clonotype showed up just a few times. The chain uses TRBV24-1 and TRBJ1-5; 8 bases agree with TRBD1. The V segment lost 3 bases and the J segment 0 bases; nucleotides outside the gene matches: 3. This CDR3 comprises 16 residues. Germline V gives CDR1 KGHDR, CDR2 SFDVKD. The CDR3: CATSDDRGRSNQPQHF. For the CDR3, the DNA is TGTGCCACCAGTGATGACAGGGGCCGTAGCAATCAGCCCCAGCATTTT.

This clonotype came up a few times. The chain couples TRBV6-6 to TRBJ2-3; TRBD2 agrees at 7 bases. This CDR3 spans 16 amino acids. The V and J ends lost 11 bases and 0 bases, in that order; junction bases with no gene match: 14. Germline V lookup: CDR1 MNHNY, CDR2 SVGAGI (reference sequence). CDR3 protein: CAPRRGRLPSTDTQYF. The CDR3 DNA sequence: TGTGCCCCCCGGCGGGGGAGACTCCCTAGCACAGATACGCAGTATTTT.

This sequence joins TRBV7-9 and TRBJ1-5, with D uncertain. The CDR3 sequence is 14 residues long. The V end was cut by 4 bases, the J end by 6 bases, with 13 bases between. Per the germline V gene, CDR1 is SEHNR and CDR2 is FQNEAQ (reference sequence). In DNA, the CDR3 is TGTGCCAGCAGCTCGACCGGGCGGGGTCAGCCCCAGCATTTT. Amino acids: CASSSTGRGQPQHF.

The chain carries TRBV5-1 and TRBJ1-2; 8 bases map to TRBD1. This CDR3 contains 14 residues. Trimming at V came to 2 bases and at J to 4 bases, leaving 4 bases not matched to a gene. CDR1 is SGHRS and CDR2 is YFSETQ in the germline V gene. CDR3: CASSFAGGLYGYTF. The CDR3 region has the DNA TGCGCCAGCAGCTTTGCAGGGGGCCTCTATGGCTACACCTTC.

A few counts support this clonotype. The chain carries TRBV6-6 and TRBJ2-7, with D unclear. The CDR3 spans 13 residues. V was pared by 3 bases and J by 2 bases, with 8 bases between. Looked up from germline, CDR1 is MNHNY and CDR2 is SVGAGI (reference sequence). CDR3 bases: TGTGCCAGCAGTTATACCCCGGCCTACGAGCAGTACGTC. It yields the protein CASSYTPAYEQYV.

This clonotype was counted between two and nine times. CDR3 coding DNA: TGTGCCATCAGTGAGGCCGCATATGGCTACACCTTC. As protein: CAISEAAYGYTF. This chain joins TRBV10-3 and TRBJ1-2; D not certain. Trimming pared 2 bases from V and 5 bases from J, leaving 6 bases between. Germline lookup yields CDR1 ENHRY and CDR2 SYGVKD. The CDR3 length is 12 residues.

The V and J genes are TRBV6-2 or TRBV6-3 and TRBJ1-6; D is uncertain. From germline, CDR1 is MNHEY and CDR2 SVGEGT. CDR3 size: 14 residues. V gave up 1 base and J gave up 7 bases, with 8 bases separating them. The CDR3 reads CASSYWTANSPLHF. The CDR3 nucleotides read TGTGCCAGCAGTTACTGGACCGCAAATTCACCCCTCCACTTT.

The gene calls are TRBV5-1 and TRBJ2-3, with TRBD1 as a possible D gene (5 bases). V lost 4 bases and J 2 bases, leaving 11 bases between the germline ends. CDR3 length: 14 amino acids. The germline V gene encodes CDR1 SGHRS and CDR2 YFSETQ. CDR3 amino acids: CASSLDMPTDTQYF. The CDR3 nucleotides are TGCGCCAGCAGCCTGGACATGCCCACAGATACGCAGTATTTT.

The J gene is TRBJ2-7, the V gene TRBV5-1, with D perhaps matching TRBD1 (5 bases). Germline CDR1 is SGHRS and CDR2 is YFSETQ. The CDR3 totals 13 residues. V gave up 4 bases and J gave up 6 bases, with 14 bases separating them. The CDR3 coding sequence is TGCGCCAGCAGCAATCAGGGTAGCTCCGAGCAGTACTTC. As protein: CASSNQGSSEQYF.

This chain connects TRBV19 to TRBJ2-7; the match to TRBD1 covers 9 bases. The CDR3 extends over 15 amino acids. With V trimmed by 3 bases and J by 5 bases, 8 bases remained unmatched. Per the germline V gene, CDR1 is LNHDA and CDR2 is SQIVND (reference sequence). Here the CDR3 DNA reads TGTGCCAGTAGTATGATTTCGGGACAGGGCCACGAGCAGTACTTC. It is translated as CASSMISGQGHEQYF.

This clonotype has just a few counts. In DNA, the CDR3 is TGTGCCAGCGGCCTCACCGGGGAGCTGTTTTTT. Protein: CASGLTGELFF. This sequence joins TRBV12-3 or TRBV12-4 and TRBJ2-2; D unresolved. V was pared by 8 bases and J by 4 bases, with 5 bases between. The CDR3 is 11 residues long.

The genes are TRBV5-3 and TRBJ2-6, with 7 bases that match TRBD1. TRBV5-3 falls under the ORF class, with uncertain function. The J segment lost 0 bases and the V segment lost 2 bases, leaving 5 bases of the junction unmatched. The CDR3 has 17 residues. In DNA form, the CDR3 reads TGTGCCAGAAGCTTCGACAGGGTCCGCTCTGGGGCCAACGTCCTGACTTTC. Protein product: CARSFDRVRSGANVLTF.

The chain combines TRBV5-1 with TRBJ2-7, with D perhaps given as TRBD1 or TRBD2 (6 bases each). With 5 bases removed from V and 5 bases from J, the gap between germline ends came to 20 bases. The CDR3 runs 15 residues. Germline V gives CDR1 SGHRS, CDR2 YFSETQ. CDR3 DNA sequence: TGCGCCAGCAGTGGCGCGGGACAACCGAACCACGAGCAGTACTTC. Its protein is CASSGAGQPNHEQYF. Full variable domain (remainder filled in from reference TRBV5-1 and TRBJ2-7): KAGVTQTPRYLIKTRGQQVTLSCSPISGHRSVSWYQQTPGQGLQFLFEYFSETQRNKGNFPGRFSGRQFSNSRSEMNVSTLELGDSALYLCASSGAGQPNHEQYFGPGTRLTVT.

The chain has TRBV24-1 and TRBJ1-5; 7 nucleotides match TRBD1. This CDR3 has 13 residues. Per germline, CDR1 KGHDR and CDR2 SFDVKD. Losses at the gene ends were 5 bases for V and 6 bases for J; bases not matched to a gene: 3. CDR3 DNA sequence: TGTGCCACCAGTGCAAGGGGGCGTCAGCCCCAGCATTTT. Protein sequence: CATSARGRQPQHF.

This clonotype turned up a few times. V and J are TRBV24-1 and TRBJ1-1, with a possible D match to TRBD1 (6 bases). The V gene lost 12 bases and the J gene lost 4 bases, with 11 bases spanning the gap. The germline gives CDR1 KGHDR, CDR2 SFDVKD. This CDR3 has 11 amino acids. CDR3 sequence reads: CAAGDGTEAFF. In DNA form, the CDR3 reads TGTGCCGCAGGGGACGGCACTGAAGCTTTCTTT.

Many counts were recorded for this clonotype. V and J are TRBV4-3 and TRBJ1-2, with D maybe TRBD1 (5 bases). From germline, CDR1 is LGHNA and CDR2 YSLEER. This CDR3 spans 14 amino acids. The V end lost 0 bases, the J end lost 4 bases, and 9 bases lay between the germline ends. CDR3 amino acids: CASSQDRGSYGYTF. Here the CDR3 DNA reads TGCGCCAGCAGCCAAGATAGGGGAAGCTATGGCTACACCTTC.

This clonotype was recorded a few times. The chain couples TRBV5-1 to TRBJ2-5, with D possibly TRBD1 on 6 matching bases. Per the germline V gene, CDR1 is SGHRS and CDR2 is YFSETQ. Trimming left V 0 bases short and J 5 bases short, with 20 bases between. This CDR3 comprises 17 residues. CDR3 sequence (DNA): TGCGCCAGCAGCTTGGGACAGGACAGCGGCGGCTTGGAGACCCAGTACTTC. This translates into CASSLGQDSGGLETQYF.